These T cell receptor beta chains were read from a single sample in a study of T-cell reconstitution after alpha-beta-depleted transplantation in children. A single record per CDR3 protein comes from TCRdb applying MiXCR to the PCR reads. The data hold around 230,000 distinct CDR3 sequences, with over 15% observed a single time. The specimen was PBMCs, mostly from graft donor cells, collected 360 days after TCRalphabeta/CD19-depleted stem cell transplant. The origin of the receptors is a male patient between 2 and 10 years old who had a stem cell transplant for acute lymphoblastic leukemia, so the T cells may come from the graft donor. Each CDR3 is given with its conserved first and last residue. D genes are given only for firm matches. Expanded clones get a size class; other rows say once, few or many, or leave the size out.

TRBV5-6	TRBD1	TRBJ2-1	few	CASVLGTGDNEQFF	TGTGCCAGCGTTTTAGGGACAGGGGACAATGAGCAGTTCTTC
TRBV20-1	NA	TRBJ2-7	few	CSALGVARYEQYF	TGCAGTGCCCTAGGAGTCGCGCGCTACGAGCAGTACTTC
TRBV18	NA	TRBJ2-3	many	CASSSGDTDTQYF	TGTGCCAGCTCCTCGGGGGACACAGATACGCAGTATTTT
TRBV29-1	TRBD1	TRBJ2-6	NA	CSVSGGAGANVLTF	TGCAGCGTTTCAGGGGGCGCTGGGGCCAACGTCCTGACTTTC
TRBV12-3/TRBV12-4	TRBD1	TRBJ1-1	NA	CASSYRTGLNTEAFF	TGTGCCAGCAGTTACCGGACAGGGCTTAACACTGAAGCTTTCTTT
TRBV27	NA	TRBJ2-5	NA	CASSLFRDETQYF	TGTGCCAGCAGTTTGTTCAGGGATGAGACCCAGTACTTC
TRBV10-2	NA	TRBJ1-2	NA	CASSERSYGYTF	TGCGCCAGCAGTGAGCGGTCCTATGGCTACACCTTC
TRBV28	TRBD2	TRBJ2-5	NA	CASMDSGNVYQETQYF	TGTGCCAGCATGGATAGCGGGAATGTGTACCAAGAGACCCAGTACTTC
TRBV7-9	NA	TRBJ2-1	NA	CASSFRLAASFYNEQFF	TGTGCCAGCAGCTTCCGCTTAGCGGCCTCCTTTTACAATGAGCAGTTCTTC
TRBV12-3/TRBV12-4	TRBD1	TRBJ2-2	many	CASTGTGYTGELFF	TGTGCCAGCACCGGGACAGGCTACACCGGGGAGCTGTTTTTT
TRBV5-1	TRBD2	TRBJ2-1	NA	CASSLATSGTLSRLFF	TGCGCCAGCAGCTTGGCGACTAGCGGGACCCTGAGTCGGTTGTTCTTC
TRBV12-3/TRBV12-4	TRBD2	TRBJ2-5	NA	CASSHTGTSGAGTQYF	TGTGCCAGCAGTCATACTGGGACTAGCGGGGCGGGGACCCAGTACTTC
TRBV27	NA	TRBJ1-6	NA	CASSVRNISPLHF	TGTGCCAGCAGTGTCAGAAACATTTCACCCCTCCACTTT
TRBV3-1	TRBD1	TRBJ2-7	few	CASSQVGQGYYEQYF	TGTGCCAGCAGCCAAGTAGGACAGGGATACTACGAGCAGTACTTC
TRBV2	NA	TRBJ2-2	NA	CASTGIRNTGELFF	TGTGCCAGTACAGGGATCCGAAACACCGGGGAGCTGTTTTTT